Listed here are 11 T cell receptor beta chains from one sample, sequenced in a study of CD8 T cells in ankylosing spondylitis. TCRdb fed the 5' RACE reads into MiXCR, producing one record per CDR3 protein. The sample has about 300,000 distinct CDR3 sequences; roughly 11% are singletons. The sample consisted of blood, either unsorted or a sorted T cell fraction (not recorded which). These receptors all come from a female donor with ankylosing spondylitis or in good health (not recorded which).

This clonotype was detected ten times or more. CDR3 protein: CSVPLQRNLYNEQFF. The CDR3 nucleotides are TGCAGCGTCCCCCTCCAGCGGAACCTCTACAATGAGCAGTTCTTC. V gene TRBV29-1 combines with J gene TRBJ2-1; TRBD2 is a possible D gene (5 bases). Germline V lookup: CDR1 SQVTM, CDR2 ANQGSEA. The CDR3 loop spans 15 amino acids. Between the trimmed V and J ends, which lost 6 bases and 3 bases, there was a span of 18 bases.

This clonotype turned up a few times. The chain couples TRBV29-1 to TRBJ1-1; 8 bases agree with TRBD1. Trimming removed 6 bases from V and 0 bases from J; junction bases left unmatched: 6. The germline V gene encodes CDR1 SQVTM and CDR2 ANQGSEA. The CDR3 runs 14 residues. CDR3 amino acids: CSVSRTGMNTEAFF. The CDR3 DNA reads as TGCAGCGTGTCAAGGACAGGGATGAACACTGAAGCTTTCTTT.

As regards this clonotype: A read error is possible here, since a much larger clone lies one base away. This chain joins TRBV20-1 and TRBJ1-1; D is unclear. In germline, CDR1 is DFQATT, CDR2 SNEGSKA (reference sequence). The CDR3 extends over 13 amino acids. In DNA, the CDR3 is TGCGGTGCTAGTAATCTGGTGAACACTGAAGCTTTCTTT. Translation gives CGASNLVNTEAFF.

This chain uses TRBV12-3 or TRBV12-4 with TRBJ2-7; a weak D match, TRBD1 (5 bases). The CDR3 loop spans 14 amino acids. V was clipped by 3 bases and J by 2 bases, with 11 bases between them. The CDR3 nucleotides read TGTGCCAGCAGTTTGGGGCTAGTGCCCTACGAGCAGTACTTC. Encoded protein: CASSLGLVPYEQYF.

This clonotype showed up many times. The J gene is TRBJ2-5, the V gene TRBV5-1; D ambiguous. The V end was cut by 1 base, the J end by 3 bases, with 16 bases between. CDR3 length equals 16 residues. Per the germline V gene, CDR1 is SGHRS and CDR2 is YFSETQ. This CDR3 is CASSLYSGAKEETQYF. In DNA, the CDR3 is TGCGCCAGCAGCTTGTACTCCGGAGCGAAGGAAGAGACCCAGTACTTC.

Many counts were recorded for this clonotype. The chain couples TRBV5-1 to TRBJ2-7; D unresolved. The CDR3 extends over 13 amino acids. V lost 0 bases to trimming and J lost 1 base, with 5 bases between them. Per germline, CDR1 SGHRS and CDR2 YFSETQ. CDR3 nucleotides: TGCGCCAGCAGCTTGGTTGCATCCTACGAGCAGTACTTC. This translates into CASSLVASYEQYF.

There are many counts of this clonotype. The V call is TRBV12-3 or TRBV12-4, the J call TRBJ1-2, with D tentatively TRBD1 (5 bases). The CDR3 has 18 amino acids. Trimming pared 7 bases from V and 3 bases from J, leaving 27 bases between. The CDR3 region has the DNA TGTGCCAGCACCATGGGGCCGGGACGTGGGGACCCTGACTATGGCTACACCTTC. Protein sequence: CASTMGPGRGDPDYGYTF.

This clonotype was detected a few times. The chain is built from TRBV6-1 and TRBJ2-4; a possible D gene is TRBD1 (6 bases). The germline CDR1 and CDR2 sequences are MNHNS and SASEGT. Trimming pared 6 bases from V and 0 bases from J, leaving 18 bases between. This CDR3 contains 17 residues. CDR3 in DNA: TGTGCCAGCAGCGATTCCGGACAGAGAATAGCCAAAAACATTCAGTACTTC. This codes for CASSDSGQRIAKNIQYF.

This clonotype has a single count. This chain joins TRBV20-1 and TRBJ2-1; 8 positions agree with TRBD2. The germline V gene has CDR1 DFQATT and CDR2 SNEGSKA (reference sequence). V was clipped by 8 bases and J by 8 bases; unmatched bases: 8. The CDR3 contains 12 residues. The CDR3 sequence: CSSNGGAYEQFF. The CDR3 DNA reads as TGCAGTTCAAACGGGGGGGCCTATGAGCAGTTCTTC.

This clonotype was detected a few times. The V gene is TRBV7-2, the J gene TRBJ1-5; the D is unclear. Between the trimmed V and J ends, which lost 4 bases and 9 bases, there was a span of 10 bases. CDR1 is SGHTA, CDR2 FQGNSA, per germline. This CDR3 has 12 residues. CDR3 sequence reads: CASSSGRWPQHF. Here the CDR3 DNA reads TGTGCCAGCAGCTCCGGTAGATGGCCCCAGCATTTT.

In this sample, this clonotype turned up many times. The chain uses TRBV20-1 and TRBJ2-2; the D is unclear. V was trimmed by 2 bases and J by 6 bases, leaving 7 bases between them. Germline V gene lookup returns CDR1 DFQATT and CDR2 SNEGSKA (reference sequence). The CDR3 contains 12 residues. In DNA, the CDR3 is TGCAGTGCTAGAAAGAGGTCCGGGGAGCTGTTTTTT. Its protein product is CSARKRSGELFF.